This T cell receptor beta chain was identified during a study of cytomegalovirus exposure and HLA in healthy donors. Remarks on this clone: Its specificity is not known.

This PCR relied on a set of 60 Vbeta primers and 13 Jbeta primers. Clones were read by immunoSEQ multiplex PCR, and TCRdb kept only the in-frame ones, dropping some. The profile shows fewer than 180,000 clones, about 60% of them singletons. V dropped 9 bases and J dropped 10; count of bases not matched to a gene: 7. The germline V gene encodes CDR1 SGHNT and CDR2 YYREEE (reference sequence). CDR3 size: 11 residues. Study results and caveats: For most TCR beta V segments, an earlier analysis put the productive rate at about 90% or about 30% of the time.

The receptor's source is a woman aged 55-70 years in good health and CMV-seropositive. V usage is TRBV5-4 and J usage is TRBJ1-1; TRBD1 agrees at 9 bases. The sequenced sample was PBMCs. The CDR3 coding sequence is TGTGCCATACGGACAGGGGTGGGAGCTTTCTTT. Its protein product is CAIRTGVGAFF.